These T cell receptor beta chains were read from a single sample in a study of blood T cell repertoires in COVID-19. The method was immunoSEQ multiplex PCR; TCRdb's version includes in-frame clones alone and lacks a portion of them. The sample lists roughly 320,000 clones; 85% to 90% were seen once. The sequenced sample consisted of PBMCs or T cells enriched from blood (not recorded which). These receptors were taken from a man aged 30 to 39 who had recovered from COVID-19. The CDR3 runs from the conserved cysteine through the conserved F or W. D genes are given only for firm matches. Clone size appears in some rows only: once, few, many, or a class for an expanded clone.

CDR3	DNA	size	V	J	D
CASSLAGHTGKETQYF	TGTGCCAGCAGCTTGGCCGGTCACACCGGGAAGGAGACCCAGTACTTC	.	TRBV5-6	TRBJ2-5	.
CASRGGPRADTQYF	TGTGCCAGCAGGGGGGGACCGCGGGCAGATACGCAGTATTTT	.	TRBV2	TRBJ2-3	.
CASSGSDRRNSYEQYF	TGCGCCAGCAGTGGGTCGGACAGACGAAATTCCTACGAGCAGTACTTC	.	TRBV10-2	TRBJ2-7	.
CASSILLPGQGRSAYNSPLHF	TGTGCCAGCAGTATTTTACTACCGGGACAAGGCCGCAGTGCCTATAATTCACCCCTCCACTTT	.	TRBV2	TRBJ1-6	.
CASSPRQGTYNEQFF	TGTGCCAGCAGCCCAAGACAGGGGACCTACAATGAGCAGTTCTTC	.	TRBV5-4	TRBJ2-1	TRBD1
CASSPAAGGTEAFF	TGTGCCAGCAGCCCCGCAGCGGGGGGAACTGAAGCTTTCTTT	.	TRBV3-1/TRBV3-2	TRBJ1-1	.
CASSFGTGSYEQYF	TGTGCCAGCAGTTTCGGGACAGGCTCCTACGAGCAGTACTTC	.	TRBV27	TRBJ2-7	TRBD1
CASTQDRGGEQYF	TGTGCCAGCACCCAGGACAGGGGGGGCGAGCAGTACTTC	.	TRBV21-1	TRBJ2-7	.
CATSRQGGETQYF	TGTGCCACCAGTCGACAGGGTGGAGAGACCCAGTACTTC	.	TRBV24-1	TRBJ2-5	TRBD1
CASSVGGWDSKNTEAFF	TGTGCCAGCAGCGTAGGGGGATGGGACAGCAAGAACACTGAAGCTTTCTTT	.	TRBV9	TRBJ1-1	TRBD1
CASSGEDRAKEAFF	TGTGCCAGCAGTGGGGAAGACAGGGCCAAAGAAGCTTTCTTT	.	TRBV28	TRBJ1-1	TRBD1
CASSFTGQGADGYTF	TGCGCCAGCAGCTTTACGGGACAGGGGGCCGATGGCTACACCTTC	.	TRBV5-1	TRBJ1-2	TRBD1
CASSSPYRQHF	TGTGCCAGCAGTTCTCCCTACCGCCAGCATTTT	.	TRBV28	TRBJ1-5	.
CASSPGEGDSYNEQFF	TGTGCCAGCAGCCCAGGCGAGGGTGATTCCTACAATGAGCAGTTCTTC	.	TRBV7-2	TRBJ2-1	.
CATSDRVPETQYF	TGTGCCACCTCAGACAGGGTCCCTGAGACCCAGTACTTC	.	TRBV24-1	TRBJ2-5	TRBD1
CASSLLRLRLREDEQFF	TGTGCCAGCAGCTTATTACGCCTGAGGCTACGAGAGGATGAGCAGTTCTTC	.	TRBV11-2	TRBJ2-1	.
CASSDRGTANTGELFF	TGTGCCAGCAGTGACCGGGGGACAGCGAACACCGGGGAGCTGTTTTTT	.	TRBV6-4	TRBJ2-2	.
CASSLVARGTEAFF	TGTGCCAGCAGCTTAGTTGCCAGGGGCACTGAAGCTTTCTTT	once	TRBV7-2	TRBJ1-1	.
CSVTVNTEAFF	TGCAGCGTTACAGTAAACACTGAAGCTTTCTTT	.	TRBV29-1	TRBJ1-1	.
CASSIGRERDQPQHF	TGTGCCAGTAGTATAGGCAGGGAACGGGATCAGCCCCAGCATTTT	.	TRBV19	TRBJ1-5	.
CASSGPGQGNTGELFF	TGCGCCAGCAGTGGACCGGGACAGGGAAACACCGGGGAGCTGTTTTTT	.	TRBV10-1	TRBJ2-2	TRBD1
CASSLSGGAGGNTIYF	TGCGCCAGCAGCTTGTCAGGGGGCGCGGGTGGAAACACCATATATTTT	few	TRBV5-1	TRBJ1-3	TRBD1
CASSHLAGGRPEQFF	TGCGCCAGCAGCCATCTAGCGGGAGGGCGTCCTGAGCAGTTCTTC	.	TRBV4-1	TRBJ2-1	TRBD2
CASRPPRGVITEAFF	TGTGCCAGCAGGCCCCCCAGGGGGGTCATCACTGAAGCTTTCTTT	.	TRBV28	TRBJ1-1	TRBD1
CASGRDRGRIDTGELFF	TGTGCCAGCGGACGGGACAGGGGGAGGATTGACACCGGGGAGCTGTTTTTT	.	TRBV27	TRBJ2-2	TRBD1